This TCR beta chain was captured by sequencing in a study of T cells after yellow fever vaccination. Background on the study: For low cell numbers, libraries were made with SMART-Seq v4 Ultra Low Input.

This CDR3 region has 12 residues. Between the trimmed V and J ends, which lost 5 bases and 3 bases, there was a span of 8 bases. In germline, CDR1 is MNHEY, CDR2 SMNVEV (reference sequence). As for this clonotype: Its cognate antigen is unknown.

Findings and caveats of the study: The study found a weaker secondary response that peaked faster, day 5 versus 15.

MiXCR was run by TCRdb on the 5' RACE reads, yielding one entry per CDR3 protein. The sample records more than 300,000 distinct CDR3 sequences, 6.8% being singletons. This TCR was sampled from a man aged 18 to 30 who received the YFV17D yellow fever vaccine. Material: PBMCs, obtained roughly 47 days after the first yellow fever vaccination. This chain links TRBV27 with TRBJ2-7; no clear D gene. The DNA of the CDR3 is TGTGCCAGCAGTGGGCCCTACTACGAGCAGTACTTC. Residues: CASSGPYYEQYF.